This TCR beta chain was observed in a study of tumor and adjacent non-tumor tissue in lung cancer. The study's findings and limits: Significantly higher TCR diversity was found in tumor than normal lung.

A modified ARM-PCR protocol with three rounds of nested PCR amplified TCRbeta. TCRdb passed the multiplex PCR reads through MiXCR, listing each CDR3 protein once. This sample yields about 75,000 distinct CDR3 sequences, of which 60% to 85% are seen a single time; approximately 12% belongs to the top ten. RNA was extracted from bulk tissue without any cell sorting. Newly diagnosed lung cancer patients had thoracic surgery in China, August–November 2014, without prior chemotherapy. As to this clonotype: Antigen unknown. Relative to the germline gene, one junction end is altered; a read error may explain this.

What was sequenced was lung tumor tissue. The clonotype originates from a woman aged 50 to 60 with non-small cell lung cancer.

The CDR3 coding sequence is TGCAGCGTTGGCTGGCCTATGAACACTGTAGCTTCCTTT. Protein: CSVGWPMNTVASF. V is TRBV29-1 and J is TRBJ1-1, with D unresolved. The CDR3 spans 13 residues. Germline-derived CDR1 and CDR2 are SQVTM and ANQGSEA.